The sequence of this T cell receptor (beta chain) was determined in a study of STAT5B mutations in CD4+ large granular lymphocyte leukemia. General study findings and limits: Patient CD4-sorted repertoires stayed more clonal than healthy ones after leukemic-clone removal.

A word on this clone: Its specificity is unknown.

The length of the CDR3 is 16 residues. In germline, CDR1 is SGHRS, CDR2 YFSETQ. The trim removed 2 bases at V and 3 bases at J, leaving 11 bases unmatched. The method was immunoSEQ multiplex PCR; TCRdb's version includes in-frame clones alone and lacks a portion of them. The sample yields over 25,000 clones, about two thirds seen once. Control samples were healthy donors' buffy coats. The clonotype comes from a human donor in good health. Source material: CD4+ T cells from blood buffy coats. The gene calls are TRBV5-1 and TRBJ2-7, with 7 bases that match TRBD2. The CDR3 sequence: CASSFRGAREGYEQYF. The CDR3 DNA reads TGCGCCAGCAGCTTTCGTGGGGCCAGGGAGGGCTACGAGCAGTACTTC.